The 16 T cell receptor beta chains below were found in one sample sequenced in a study of blood T cell repertoires in COVID-19. Method: immunoSEQ multiplex PCR; TCRdb's copy keeps in-frame clones and lacks some. The profile covers nearly 110,000 clones, with roughly 90% appearing a single time and about 5.3% taken by the ten largest. Sequences were obtained from peripheral blood. The receptors were gathered from a man aged 35 to 55 with active or convalescent COVID-19.

This chain links TRBV5-1 with TRBJ1-3; possibly TRBD1 for D (6 bases). CDR3 length equals 14 residues. With 4 bases removed from V and 5 bases from J, the gap between germline ends came to 13 bases. The germline V gene encodes CDR1 SGHRS and CDR2 YFSETQ. CDR3 coding DNA: TGCGCCAGCAGCCCCGGACAGAGCCGAAACACCATATATTTT. This gives the protein CASSPGQSRNTIYF.

The chain carries TRBV5-1 and TRBJ1-4, with 7 bases matching TRBD1. J gave up 3 bases and V 0 bases, and 11 bases lay outside the gene matches. In germline, CDR1 is SGHRS, CDR2 YFSETQ. This CDR3 contains 18 residues. The CDR3 protein is CASSLGLLGTAANEKLFF. In nucleotides, the CDR3 is TGCGCCAGCAGCTTGGGACTATTGGGGACAGCCGCTAATGAAAAACTGTTTTTT.

Concerning this clone itself: Other DNA sequences of this sample code for an identical CDR3. J is TRBJ1-5 and V is TRBV7-2; 8 bases align to TRBD1. Trimming took 3 bases from V and 4 from J; bases not matched to a gene: 2. The V gene's germline CDR1 is SGHTA and CDR2 FQGNSA. This CDR3 has 14 amino acids. The CDR3 nucleotides read TGTGCCAGCAGCTTCGGACAGGGTAATCAGCCCCAGCATTTT. Residues: CASSFGQGNQPQHF.

V usage is TRBV19 and J usage is TRBJ2-7, with a possible D match to TRBD2 (6 bases). Germline CDR1 LNHDA, CDR2 SQIVND (reference sequence). CDR3 length equals 14 residues. The ends were cut back, 3 bases at V and 2 bases at J, with 11 bases in the middle. CDR3 bases: TGTGCCAGTAGTATGGCAGCGGGCCCCTACGAGCAGTACTTC. Translated: CASSMAAGPYEQYF.

The chain employs TRBV4-1 and TRBJ2-7; 8 bases align to TRBD2. This CDR3 spans 14 amino acids. Germline CDR1 reads MGHRA; CDR2 reads YSYEKL. The ends lost 0 bases at V and 4 bases at J; junction bases unmatched: 2. The CDR3 loop is CASSQEGLAYEQYF. Here the CDR3 DNA reads TGCGCCAGCAGCCAAGAAGGACTAGCTTACGAGCAGTACTTC.

CDR3 residues: CASSRPTSGTQYF. In DNA, the CDR3 is TGTGCCAGCAGCCGCCCGACTAGTGGGACCCAGTACTTC. The rearrangement joins TRBV3-1 (or the pseudogene TRBV3-2) to TRBJ2-5; tentatively, D is TRBD2 (6 bases). CDR1 and CDR2 (germline): LGHDT, YNNKEL (reference sequence). V shed 4 bases and J shed 7 bases, with 13 bases lying between them. The length of the CDR3 is 13 residues.

V and J are TRBV27 and TRBJ1-1; tentative D call: TRBD1 (6 bases). CDR1 is MNHEY and CDR2 is SMNVEV in the germline V gene (reference sequence). This CDR3 spans 14 amino acids. V lost 5 bases and J 5 bases, leaving 15 bases between the germline ends. CDR3 in DNA: TGTGCCAGCAGTCCCCGAACAGGGCGGACTGAAGCTTTCTTT. Protein product: CASSPRTGRTEAFF.

V and J are TRBV5-5 and TRBJ2-1; possibly TRBD1 for D (6 bases). V gave up 0 bases and J gave up 7 bases, with 20 bases separating them. The germline V gene encodes CDR1 SGHKS and CDR2 YYEKEE (reference sequence). The CDR3 has 17 residues. The CDR3 loop reads CASSLDFQGTWGNEQFF. Here the CDR3 DNA reads TGTGCCAGCAGCTTGGATTTTCAGGGGACATGGGGTAATGAGCAGTTCTTC.

The chain combines TRBV5-6 with TRBJ2-3, with a tentative D call TRBD1 (5 bases). The CDR3 runs 15 residues. The germline gives CDR1 SGHDT, CDR2 YYEEEE. V was trimmed by 0 bases and J by 4 bases, leaving 12 bases between them. CDR3 in amino acids: CASSLGLGVADTQYF. The CDR3 nucleotides are TGTGCCAGCAGCTTGGGTTTAGGGGTGGCAGATACGCAGTATTTT. The variable domain in full, completed from reference TRBV5-6 and TRBJ2-3, reads DAGVTQSPTHLIKTRGQQVTLRCSPKSGHDTVSWYQQALGQGPQFIFQYYEEEERQRGNFPDRFSGHQFPNYSSELNVNALLLGDSALYLCASSLGLGVADTQYFGPGTRLTVL.

The chain has TRBV5-4 and TRBJ2-7; D is unclear. Per germline, CDR1 SGHNT and CDR2 YYREEE (reference sequence). This CDR3 has 12 amino acids. V lost 5 bases to trimming and J lost 3 bases, with 9 bases between them. The CDR3 DNA sequence: TGTGCCAGCAGTTCCACCTACTACGAGCAGTACTTC. It yields the protein CASSSTYYEQYF.

The gene calls are TRBV30 and TRBJ2-7; possible D gene TRBD1, 5 bases. Germline V gene sequence: CDR1 GTSNPN, CDR2 SVGIG (reference sequence). This CDR3 is 12 amino acids long. V lost 3 bases and J lost 3, with 9 bases in between. The CDR3 loop is CAWSRDSYEQYF. CDR3 DNA sequence: TGTGCCTGGAGCCGAGACAGCTACGAGCAGTACTTC.

The V call is TRBV6-5, the J call TRBJ2-7; 11 bases map to TRBD1. CDR1 MNHEY and CDR2 SVGAGI come from the germline V gene. The CDR3 covers 15 residues. With V trimmed by 2 bases and J by 6 bases, 6 bases remained unmatched. For the CDR3, the DNA is TGTGCCAGCAGTTACGGATTCGGGACAGGGGGCGAGCAGTACTTC. Protein: CASSYGFGTGGEQYF.

CDR3 in DNA: TGTGCTAGTGGTACTAGTCTAGCCAGCACAGATACGCAGTATTTT. This translates into CASGTSLASTDTQYF. The gene calls are TRBV12-5 and TRBJ2-3, with a weak D call TRBD2 (5 bases). Trimming pared 5 bases from V and 0 bases from J, leaving 12 bases between. The germline CDR1 and CDR2 sequences are LGHNT and FRNRAP. This CDR3 region has 15 residues.

This chain uses TRBV5-4 with TRBJ1-2, with TRBD1 as a possible D gene (6 bases). The CDR3 has 14 residues. Germline V gene lookup returns CDR1 SGHNT and CDR2 YYREEE (reference sequence). Trimming removed 0 bases from V and 6 bases from J, with 12 bases in between. The CDR3 DNA follows: TGTGCCAGCAGCTTGGCAGGGGTGGATCATGGCTACACCTTC. Residues: CASSLAGVDHGYTF.

The chain couples TRBV28 to TRBJ2-7, with D perhaps TRBD2 (6 bases). The CDR3 is made up of 15 amino acids. The V end lost 0 bases, the J end lost 7 bases, and 16 bases lay between the germline ends. Germline CDR1 is MDHEN and CDR2 is SYDVKM. DNA for the CDR3: TGTGCCAGCAGTTTATGGGCGGGACCAGCCCGGGAGCAGTACTTC. Translation: CASSLWAGPAREQYF.

The chain couples TRBV18 to TRBJ2-1, with D perhaps matching TRBD2 (5 bases). The CDR3 consists of 15 residues. The V gene's germline CDR1 is KGHSH and CDR2 LQKENI. The V and J ends lost 3 bases and 4 bases respectively, with 13 bases between them. CDR3 region: CASSPILGAYNEQFF. CDR3 sequence (DNA): TGTGCCAGCTCACCCATACTAGGCGCTTACAATGAGCAGTTCTTC.